What follows describes a single T cell receptor beta chain. This sample stems from a study of T cell changes during pregnancy in multiple sclerosis. The data were produced by immunoSEQ multiplex PCR, yet TCRdb's version contains in-frame clones alone and is incomplete. The table shows 54,000 or so clones, with roughly 93% occurring only once. The CDR3 has 18 amino acids. CDR1 LGHNA and CDR2 YSLEER come from the germline V gene. The V segment lost 2 bases and the J segment 0 bases; nucleotides outside the gene matches: 4. This sequence originates from a female donor with multiple sclerosis, enrolled in a pregnancy study. The specimen was CD4+ T cells from peripheral blood mononuclear cells, collected before pregnancy. V usage is TRBV4-3 and J usage is TRBJ2-2; 12 bases line up with TRBD2. CDR3 DNA: TGCGCCAGCAGCCAAAACCTAGCGGGAGGGGCGAACACCGGGGAGCTGTTTTTT. Translation gives CASSQNLAGGANTGELFF.